This entry lists 30 T cell receptor beta chains sequenced from one sample in a study of blood T cell repertoires in COVID-19. Only in-frame clones appear in the TCRdb table, and some are missing; sequencing was by immunoSEQ multiplex PCR. Of 350,000 to 400,000 clones listed, roughly nine tenths are singletons. What was sequenced was peripheral blood. These receptors were taken from a young woman with COVID-19, enrolled during active disease.

The chain carries TRBV4-2 and TRBJ2-1; no clear D gene. This CDR3 has 16 amino acids. CDR1 and CDR2 (germline): LGHNA, YNFKEQ. V was cut by 1 base and J by 10 bases, with 20 bases left in between. The CDR3 nucleotides read TGTGCCAGCAGCCAAGTTGGGCGTGGGCCCCCTCCCGAGCAGTTCTTC. Translated, it gives CASSQVGRGPPPEQFF.

The chain employs TRBV28 and TRBJ1-4; 7 nucleotides agree with TRBD1. This CDR3 contains 15 residues. CDR1 is MDHEN and CDR2 is SYDVKM in the germline V gene. V lost 8 bases and J lost 3; bases outside the gene matches: 9. In DNA form, the CDR3 reads TGTGCCAGCTCGCAAAGGGGGCGGGCTAATGAAAAACTGTTTTTT. Translation: CASSQRGRANEKLFF. Looking up the rest from reference TRBV28 and TRBJ1-4 gives the full variable domain: DVKVTQSSRYLVKRTGEKVFLECVQDMDHENMFWYRQDPGLGLRLIYFSYDVKMKEKGDIPEGYSVSREKKERFSLILESASTNQTSMYLCASSQRGRANEKLFFGSGTQLSVL.

This chain connects TRBV5-1 to TRBJ1-1; 7 nucleotides match TRBD1. Looked up from germline, CDR1 is SGHRS and CDR2 is YFSETQ. The CDR3 is made up of 15 amino acids. V shed 0 bases and J 4 bases; nucleotides not matched to a gene: 6. Written as DNA, the CDR3 is TGCGCCAGCAGCTTGGGTCCCGACAGGGCCACTGAAGCTTTCTTT. Translating gives CASSLGPDRATEAFF.

J is TRBJ2-6 and V is TRBV19; 10 positions agree with TRBD1. The CDR3 covers 17 residues. Trimming took 5 bases from V and 0 from J; bases not matched to a gene: 4. From germline, CDR1 is LNHDA and CDR2 SQIVND (reference sequence). The CDR3 region has the DNA TGTGCCAGTAGTCGGACAGGGGGATTCTCTGGGGCCAACGTCCTGACTTTC. Its translation is CASSRTGGFSGANVLTF.

The chain links TRBV4-3 to TRBJ2-2, with a tentative D call TRBD2 (5 bases). Germline V gene sequence: CDR1 LGHNA, CDR2 YSLEER. Trimming took off 2 bases at V and 6 bases at J, with 22 bases between the two ends. The CDR3 covers 18 residues. CDR3 sequence: CASSQFSDGIASSGELFF. CDR3 nucleotides: TGCGCCAGCAGCCAATTTTCTGACGGGATCGCTTCGTCCGGGGAGCTGTTTTTT.

V and J are TRBV18 and TRBJ2-3; 9 bases are shared with TRBD1. Germline V CDR1 and CDR2: KGHSH, LQKENI. V lost 5 bases and J lost 1; bases outside the gene matches: 4. This CDR3 region has 15 residues. The CDR3 spells CASSSQGAGTDTQYF. The CDR3 region has the DNA TGTGCCAGCTCATCACAGGGGGCGGGCACAGATACGCAGTATTTT.

The chain is built from TRBV7-2 and TRBJ1-2; D gene uncertain. The V gene lost 1 base and the J gene lost 4 bases, with 4 bases spanning the gap. CDR1 SGHTA and CDR2 FQGNSA come from the germline V gene. The CDR3 is 12 residues long. CDR3 DNA: TGTGCCAGCAGCTTAGACGGCTATGGCTACACCTTC. It codes for CASSLDGYGYTF.

This clone was found a few times. This chain links TRBV19 with TRBJ1-3; D gene ambiguous. V lost 9 bases to trimming and J lost 0 bases, with 9 bases between them. CDR1 and CDR2 from the germline V gene are LNHDA and SQIVND (reference sequence). CDR3 length equals 13 residues. CDR3 amino acids: CASQQSSGNTIYF. CDR3 nucleotides: TGTGCCAGCCAACAGAGCTCTGGAAACACCATATATTTT.

This chain links TRBV5-1 with TRBJ2-2; D may be TRBD2 (5 bases). CDR3 length: 16 amino acids. The V gene's germline CDR1 is SGHRS and CDR2 YFSETQ. Between the trimmed V and J ends, which lost 0 bases and 6 bases, there was a span of 15 bases. The CDR3 DNA sequence: TGCGCCAGCAGCTTGGTAGCTAGCCCACTCTCCGGGGAGCTGTTTTTT. It encodes CASSLVASPLSGELFF.

DNA for the CDR3: TGTGCCAGCAGTTTTATGAACACTGAAGCTTTCTTT. Its protein is CASSFMNTEAFF. The chain recombines TRBV28 with TRBJ1-1; unclear D gene. V dropped 3 bases and J dropped 0 bases, with 2 bases sitting between them. CDR3 size: 12 residues. Germline V CDR1 and CDR2: MDHEN, SYDVKM.

Comment on this clone: This sample also contains other DNA sequences that code for the same CDR3. This chain connects TRBV2 to TRBJ1-5; 10 bases line up with TRBD1. Losses at the gene ends were 6 bases for V and 0 bases for J; bases not matched to a gene: 2. Looked up from germline, CDR1 is SNHLY and CDR2 is FYNNEI. The CDR3 covers 15 residues. CDR3: CASSRTGGSNQPQHF. Here the CDR3 DNA reads TGTGCCAGCAGCAGGACAGGGGGTAGCAATCAGCCCCAGCATTTT.

V gene TRBV6-5 combines with J gene TRBJ1-1, with 7 bases lining up with TRBD1. Unmatched junction bases numbered 2, after V lost 7 bases and J lost 0 bases. The CDR3 consists of 13 residues. The germline gives CDR1 MNHEY, CDR2 SVGAGI. The CDR3, as DNA: TGTGCCAGCAAGGGGGCCCTGAACACTGAAGCTTTCTTT. Translated: CASKGALNTEAFF.

The chain is built from TRBV3-1 (or the pseudogene TRBV3-2) and TRBJ2-7; the D gene is possibly TRBD1 (6 bases). The CDR3 contains 18 residues. Germline V gene sequence: CDR1 LGHDT, CDR2 YNNKEL (reference sequence). V was shortened by 5 bases and J by 6 bases, with 29 bases between the two germline ends. The CDR3 DNA reads as TGTGCCAGCAGCAGCCAAGGTACAGGGTATCCCGGACTCTCCGAGCAGTACGTC. Its protein product is CASSSQGTGYPGLSEQYV.

This chain uses TRBV15 with TRBJ2-7; D is undetermined. Germline values: CDR1 LNHNV, CDR2 YYDKDF (reference sequence). This CDR3 is built from 15 residues. V was shortened by 0 bases and J by 4 bases, with 13 bases between the two germline ends. CDR3 DNA sequence: TGTGCCACCAGCAGAGATTCAACGGGTGGGTACGAGCAGTACTTC. Amino acid sequence: CATSRDSTGGYEQYF.

V usage is TRBV30 and J usage is TRBJ1-6, with TRBD1 matching over 9 bases. Germline loops: CDR1 GTSNPN, CDR2 SVGIG (reference sequence). Losses at the gene ends were 3 bases for V and 3 bases for J; bases not matched to a gene: 3. The CDR3 consists of 15 residues. The CDR3 coding sequence is TGTGCCTGGAGACAGGGGGCTGGCTATAATTCACCCCTCCACTTT. It yields the protein CAWRQGAGYNSPLHF.

V gene TRBV19 combines with J gene TRBJ1-1; D is ambiguous. Germline V lookup: CDR1 LNHDA, CDR2 SQIVND (reference sequence). This CDR3 region has 13 residues. Trimming cost V 3 bases and J 7 bases, with 12 bases left between them. For the CDR3, the DNA is TGTGCCAGTAGTATTACGGGGAGTCTTGAAGCTTTCTTT. Translation: CASSITGSLEAFF.

The chain is built from TRBV6-5 and TRBJ1-1; D gene ambiguous. This CDR3 contains 13 residues. The germline V and J ends were trimmed by 1 base and 6 bases, with 9 bases remaining between them. In germline, CDR1 is MNHEY, CDR2 SVGAGI. In DNA form, the CDR3 reads TGTGCCAGCAGTTACTTCTCCCGCGCTGAAGCTTTCTTT. It codes for CASSYFSRAEAFF.

The CDR3 sequence is CASTTGGGSYNSPLHF. The CDR3 nucleotides are TGTGCCAGTACCACAGGGGGAGGATCCTATAATTCACCCCTCCACTTT. V and J are TRBV19 and TRBJ1-6; TRBD1 matches at 8 bases. This CDR3 has 16 amino acids. Germline loops: CDR1 LNHDA, CDR2 SQIVND (reference sequence). Unmatched junction bases numbered 6, after V lost 7 bases and J lost 1 base.

V is TRBV7-2 and J is TRBJ2-3; TRBD2 agrees at 8 bases. The CDR3 has 15 amino acids. Germline assignment: CDR1 SGHTA and CDR2 FQGNSA. The trim removed 1 base at V and 2 bases at J, leaving 2 bases unmatched. The CDR3 DNA follows: TGTGCCAGCAGCTTAGTCGGGAGGGCCACAGATACGCAGTATTTT. Translated: CASSLVGRATDTQYF.

V and J are TRBV3-1 (or the pseudogene TRBV3-2) and TRBJ2-1, with a possible D match to TRBD2 (5 bases). Between the trimmed V and J ends, which lost 1 base and 11 bases, there was a span of 9 bases. The CDR3 is 12 residues long. The V gene's germline CDR1 is LGHDT and CDR2 YNNKEL (reference sequence). For the CDR3, the DNA is TGTGCCAGCAGCCAAGTGGCTAGCCAGCAGTTCTTC. This translates into CASSQVASQQFF.

In this sample, this clone turned up once. The chain combines TRBV11-3 with TRBJ1-1, with TRBD1 as a possible D gene (5 bases). CDR3 size: 15 residues. The germline V gene encodes CDR1 SGHNT and CDR2 YENEEA. V was trimmed by 2 bases and J by 11 bases, leaving 21 bases between them. The CDR3 region is CASSLLLQDITQAFF. The CDR3 DNA sequence: TGTGCCAGCAGCTTACTATTGCAGGACATCACCCAGGCTTTCTTT.

CDR3 residues: CASSFGTVNSPLHF. The CDR3 nucleotides read TGTGCCAGCAGCTTCGGGACAGTCAATTCACCCCTCCACTTT. The V call is TRBV7-9, the J call TRBJ1-6, with 7 bases identical to TRBD1. The CDR3 has 14 amino acids. V lost 3 bases, J lost 7 bases, and 3 bases stayed unmatched. Germline-derived CDR1 and CDR2 are SEHNR and FQNEAQ (reference sequence).

The chain recombines TRBV19 with TRBJ1-2; D is uncertain. The CDR3 covers 13 residues. Germline loops: CDR1 LNHDA, CDR2 SQIVND (reference sequence). The V gene lost 5 bases and the J gene lost 0 bases, with 7 bases spanning the gap. The CDR3 coding sequence is TGTGCCAGTAGTTCTCCCCCTAACTATGGCTACACCTTC. Amino acid sequence: CASSSPPNYGYTF.

The chain carries TRBV4-3 and TRBJ1-3; D is possibly TRBD1 (6 bases). The CDR3 covers 15 residues. The germline V gene encodes CDR1 LGHNA and CDR2 YSLEER. V lost 0 bases and J lost 4, with 10 bases in between. The CDR3 DNA reads as TGCGCCAGCAGCCAAGAGGGGGGGGCGGGAAACACCATATATTTT. It translates to CASSQEGGAGNTIYF.

V gene TRBV5-4 combines with J gene TRBJ2-6; weak D call: TRBD1 (6 bases). The CDR3 totals 17 residues. V lost 2 bases and J 0 bases, leaving 12 bases between the germline ends. Germline loops: CDR1 SGHNT, CDR2 YYREEE (reference sequence). CDR3 coding DNA: TGTGCCAGCAGCTTTTCCCCAGGGGACTCTGGGGCCAACGTCCTGACTTTC. It encodes CASSFSPGDSGANVLTF.

This sequence joins TRBV12-5 and TRBJ2-1, with a possible D match to TRBD1 (5 bases). CDR1 is LGHNT, CDR2 FRNRAP, per germline. The CDR3 is 18 amino acids. V lost 0 bases and J 0 bases, leaving 15 bases between the germline ends. CDR3 nucleotides: TGTGCTAGTGGTTTGGTAACGAGACAGTGGAGCTCCTACAATGAGCAGTTCTTC. Its protein is CASGLVTRQWSSYNEQFF.

This clone was counted a single time. The chain combines TRBV10-2 with TRBJ2-3, with D tentatively TRBD2 (5 bases). CDR1 is WSHSY, CDR2 SAAADI, per germline. The length of the CDR3 is 15 residues. V lost 3 bases and J lost 4, with 14 bases in between. This CDR3 reads CASSEEWLAPDTQYF. DNA of the CDR3: TGCGCCAGCAGTGAAGAGTGGCTAGCCCCAGATACGCAGTATTTT.

This clone was picked up one time. The chain employs TRBV7-9 and TRBJ1-2; 7 nucleotides align to TRBD1. This CDR3 is built from 13 residues. Germline V gene data show CDR1 as SEHNR and CDR2 as FQNEAQ (reference sequence). Trimming took 0 bases from V and 10 from J; bases not matched to a gene: 5. The CDR3 sequence: CASSLASRGHYTF. The CDR3 bases are TGTGCCAGCAGCTTAGCTAGTAGGGGGCACTACACCTTC.

The chain uses TRBV29-1 and TRBJ2-1; 9 nucleotides agree with TRBD2. Germline V gene sequence: CDR1 SQVTM, CDR2 ANQGSEA. J was trimmed by 6 bases and V by 2 bases; bases with no gene match: 5. CDR3 length: 14 residues. The CDR3 DNA sequence: TGCAGCGTTGAACGACTAGCGGAATCCAATGAGCAGTTCTTC. Protein product: CSVERLAESNEQFF.

The J gene is TRBJ2-1, the V gene TRBV24-1; perhaps TRBD2 as D (5 bases). Deletions cut 4 bases from V and 8 bases from J, with 5 bases between. Germline values: CDR1 KGHDR, CDR2 SFDVKD. The CDR3 runs 11 residues. The CDR3 spells CATSERDEQFF. CDR3 coding DNA: TGTGCCACCAGTGAGAGGGATGAGCAGTTCTTC.